Below, one T cell receptor (beta chain) is given with its context. Antigen specificity is unknown. The PCR made use of 60 Vbeta and 13 Jbeta primers. Profiled with immunoSEQ multiplex PCR; TCRdb holds only in-frame clones, not every one. This sample yields about 120,000 clones, of which under 90% are seen a single time; around 3.5% belongs to the top ten. The data are from a study of cytomegalovirus exposure and HLA in healthy donors. The overall study: A data release that came early held tens of millions of unique TCRs from HLA-typed donors. General study findings and limits: The analysis excluded some indistinguishable V segments, including TRBV6-2 and TRBV6-3.

CDR3 length: 14 residues. The ends were cut back, 1 base at V and 6 bases at J, with 12 bases in the middle. Germline loops: CDR1 SEHNR, CDR2 FQNEAQ (reference sequence). The chain employs TRBV7-9 and TRBJ1-2; TRBD1 might be the D (6 bases). Sequencing used PBMCs. The TCR originated in a woman aged 40 to 55 in good health and CMV-seropositive. In DNA, the CDR3 is TGTGCCAGCAGCTTAGGAATCTCAGGGGATGGCTACACCTTC. Its translation is CASSLGISGDGYTF.